Following are 14 T cell receptor beta chains from one sample sequenced in a study of T cells after yellow fever vaccination. TCRdb reprocessed the 5' RACE reads via MiXCR and lists one record per CDR3 protein. The table lists 100,000 to 150,000 distinct CDR3 sequences, 13% to 15% of them singletons. The specimen comprised CD8+ T cells sorted from PBMCs, sampled 5 days after the yellow fever booster vaccination. The source of these receptors is a man aged 18 to 29 who received the YFV17D yellow fever vaccine.

This clonotype was observed a handful of times. V is TRBV7-3 and J is TRBJ2-7; maybe TRBD1 (6 bases). With 2 bases removed from V and 4 bases from J, the gap between germline ends came to 18 bases. This CDR3 is 16 amino acids long. CDR1 is SGHTA and CDR2 is FQGTGA in the germline V gene. The CDR3 coding sequence is TGTGCCAGCAGCTTAGATGGGGGCAGGGGCTGTTACGAGCAGTACGTC. It yields the protein CASSLDGGRGCYEQYV.

This clonotype turned up a few times. CDR3 amino acids: CASSLALAESSYEQYF. CDR3 sequence (DNA): TGCGCCAGCAGCTTGGCACTAGCGGAAAGCTCCTACGAGCAGTACTTC. This sequence joins TRBV5-1 and TRBJ2-7, with 8 positions matching TRBD2. V gave up 0 bases and J gave up 0 bases; unmatched junction bases: 5. This CDR3 spans 16 amino acids. Germline CDR1 SGHRS, CDR2 YFSETQ. The variable domain in full, with the rest retrieved from reference TRBV5-1 and TRBJ2-7, is KAGVTQTPRYLIKTRGQQVTLSCSPISGHRSVSWYQQTPGQGLQFLFEYFSETQRNKGNFPGRFSGRQFSNSRSEMNVSTLELGDSALYLCASSLALAESSYEQYFGPGTRLTVT.

The gene calls are TRBV28 and TRBJ1-5; 9 bases line up with TRBD1. The CDR3 spans 17 residues. Per the germline V gene, CDR1 is MDHEN and CDR2 is SYDVKM. Unmatched junction bases numbered 7, after V lost 1 base and J lost 3 bases. For the CDR3, the DNA is TGTGCCAGCAGTTTATTCCCGACAGGGGGTATCAATCAGCCCCAGCATTTT. Its protein is CASSLFPTGGINQPQHF.

This clonotype was seen a handful of times. This chain joins TRBV6-2 or TRBV6-3 and TRBJ2-2; 7 bases match TRBD1. CDR1 and CDR2 (germline): MNHEY, SVGEGT. V shed 2 bases and J 2 bases; nucleotides not matched to a gene: 2. This CDR3 region has 15 residues. The CDR3 nucleotides are TGTGCCAGCAGTTACGTAGGGGGCAACACCGGGGAGCTGTTTTTT. This encodes CASSYVGGNTGELFF.

This clonotype was detected only a few times. The rearrangement joins TRBV20-1 to TRBJ2-5, with 10 bases that match TRBD2. Germline CDR1 is DFQATT and CDR2 is SNEGSKA (reference sequence). With 6 bases clipped from V and 7 bases from J, the junction kept 2 bases outside the gene matches. This CDR3 spans 11 amino acids. This chain's CDR3 is CSARLAGTQYF. CDR3 coding DNA: TGCAGTGCCAGACTAGCGGGGACCCAGTACTTC.

There are a few counts of this clonotype. This rearrangement joins TRBV5-4 to TRBJ1-2; TRBD1 aligns across 7 bases. The CDR3 totals 14 residues. The V gene's germline CDR1 is SGHNT and CDR2 YYREEE (reference sequence). Germline trimming cut 4 bases from V and 2 bases from J; bases unmatched to any gene: 5. The CDR3 nucleotides read TGTGCCAGCAGCACTACGACAGGGAACTATGGCTACACCTTC. The encoded protein is CASSTTTGNYGYTF.

Only a few counts were recorded for this clonotype. The V gene is TRBV13, the J gene TRBJ1-2; D is undetermined. Per germline, CDR1 PRHDT and CDR2 FYEKMQ (reference sequence). This CDR3 has 16 residues. With 0 bases removed from V and 0 bases from J, the gap between germline ends came to 11 bases. The CDR3 nucleotides read TGTGCCAGCAGCTTAGGGGGTCGGCCATCTAACTATGGCTACACCTTC. This translates into CASSLGGRPSNYGYTF.

This clonotype was counted a few times. The chain carries TRBV11-2 and TRBJ1-1, with D tentatively TRBD1 (5 bases). In germline, CDR1 is SGHAT, CDR2 FQNNGV. Trimming pared 5 bases from V and 0 bases from J, leaving 13 bases between. The CDR3 length is 15 residues. CDR3 region: CASSPAGNMNTEAFF. Written as DNA, the CDR3 is TGTGCCAGCAGCCCCGCAGGGAATATGAACACTGAAGCTTTCTTT.

The chain combines TRBV25-1 with TRBJ1-2, with D possibly TRBD1 on 5 matching bases. Germline V lookup: CDR1 MGHDK, CDR2 SYGVNS. The CDR3 has 15 amino acids. Trimming took off 0 bases at V and 4 bases at J, with 12 bases between the two ends. CDR3 nucleotide sequence: TGTGCCAGCAGTGAATATGTGCAGGGCCCCTATGGCTACACCTTC. Amino acid sequence: CASSEYVQGPYGYTF.

This clonotype turned up a few times. The chain has TRBV11-2 and TRBJ2-1; D uncertain. The length of the CDR3 is 12 residues. The V and J ends lost 5 bases and 10 bases respectively, with 12 bases between them. The germline CDR1 and CDR2 sequences are SGHAT and FQNNGV. CDR3 nucleotides: TGTGCCAGCAGCCCGCACGAAATAGAGCAGTTCTTC. Its translation: CASSPHEIEQFF.

This clonotype was seen more than once but under ten times. V gene TRBV5-6 combines with J gene TRBJ1-1, with TRBD1 matching 8 bases. V dropped 4 bases and J dropped 6; count of bases not matched to a gene: 2. The CDR3 is made up of 12 amino acids. Germline V CDR1 and CDR2: SGHDT, YYEEEE. CDR3 region: CASSTQGAEAFF. CDR3 nucleotides: TGTGCCAGCAGCACACAGGGGGCTGAAGCTTTCTTT.

Only a few counts were recorded for this clonotype. This chain connects TRBV12-3 or TRBV12-4 to TRBJ2-1; D unclear. V shed 9 bases and J shed 3 bases, with 15 bases lying between them. The CDR3 contains 14 residues. The CDR3 nucleotides read TGTGCCAGTGTCACGGGTGACGGCTACAATGAGCAGTTCTTC. It translates to CASVTGDGYNEQFF.

This sequence joins TRBV7-9 and TRBJ1-6; 9 bases agree with TRBD1. The CDR3 has 16 residues. Germline V gene lookup returns CDR1 SEHNR and CDR2 FQNEAQ (reference sequence). After removal of 6 bases from V and 2 bases from J, the junction contained 5 bases not matched to a gene. The CDR3 protein is CASRRTGGPYNSPLHF. The CDR3 DNA reads TGTGCCAGCAGACGAACAGGGGGCCCCTATAATTCACCCCTCCACTTT.

In its sample, this clonotype was seen a few times. This chain links TRBV7-2 with TRBJ2-1, with D maybe TRBD2 (5 bases). The germline V gene encodes CDR1 SGHTA and CDR2 FQGNSA. The germline V and J ends were trimmed by 5 bases and 2 bases, with 13 bases remaining between them. The CDR3 is 15 residues long. DNA of the CDR3: TGTGCCAGCAGCCAGAGCGGAAACCCCTACAATGAGCAGTTCTTC. Residues: CASSQSGNPYNEQFF.